This T cell receptor beta chain derives from a study of CD8 T cells in Susac syndrome. Overall study results and limits: The authors acknowledged that the study's TCR sequencing and HLA analysis involved relatively few individuals.

RNA, at about 0.5 to 1 ug, was reverse transcribed with random hexamers. TCRdb independently ran MiXCR on the immunoSEQ multiplex PCR reads; one entry per CDR3 protein. The data hold 400,000 to 550,000 distinct CDR3 sequences, with around 85% observed a single time. Concerning this clonotype itself: What it binds is not known.

V was shortened by 0 bases and J by 2 bases, with 10 bases between the two germline ends. CDR3 size: 16 residues. Germline lookup yields CDR1 MDHEN and CDR2 SYDVKM. Material for sequencing was CD8+ T cells from PBMCs. The receptor was isolated from a human donor with multiple sclerosis. The chain couples TRBV28 to TRBJ2-2; D is unresolved. The chain's CDR3 is CASSLWPGINTGELFF. The CDR3 nucleotides are TGTGCCAGCAGTTTATGGCCAGGCATTAACACCGGGGAGCTGTTTTTT.